These 28 T cell receptor beta chains came from one sample sequenced in a study of blood T cell repertoires in COVID-19. Data came from immunoSEQ multiplex PCR; TCRdb stores just in-frame clones and leaves some out. The data hold some 390,000 clones, with around 87% observed a single time. Specimen: peripheral blood. These receptors all come from a human donor in a cohort sampled during active COVID-19.

The table lists this clone with a count of one. The V gene is TRBV30, the J gene TRBJ1-1; TRBD1 matches 7 bases. The CDR3 is 14 amino acids. From germline, CDR1 is GTSNPN and CDR2 SVGIG (reference sequence). Trimming took 2 bases from V and 7 from J; bases not matched to a gene: 10. CDR3 sequence: CAWSQAGGQSEAFF. The CDR3 DNA sequence: TGTGCCTGGAGTCAAGCCGGGGGACAGAGTGAAGCTTTCTTT.

The gene calls are TRBV5-1 and TRBJ1-2; the D is unclear. Germline CDR1 is SGHRS and CDR2 is YFSETQ. CDR3 length equals 15 residues. With 2 bases removed from V and 0 bases from J, the gap between germline ends came to 11 bases. CDR3 DNA sequence: TGCGCCAGCAGCTTTGATTACGGAGCTAACTATGGCTACACCTTC. It codes for CASSFDYGANYGYTF.

This rearrangement joins TRBV7-9 to TRBJ2-5; D gene unclear. The CDR3 spans 16 residues. V was shortened by 5 bases and J by 5 bases, with 21 bases between the two germline ends. Germline lookup yields CDR1 SEHNR and CDR2 FQNEAQ (reference sequence). In DNA, the CDR3 is TGTGCCAGCAGCCCCCGAGGTTCGATTAGTAGGGAGACCCAGTACTTC. Protein product: CASSPRGSISRETQYF.

The rearrangement uses TRBV11-2 and TRBJ1-1; D is possibly TRBD1 (5 bases). Per the germline V gene, CDR1 is SGHAT and CDR2 is FQNNGV. The V gene lost 2 bases and the J gene lost 2 bases, with 9 bases spanning the gap. This CDR3 contains 14 residues. CDR3 sequence (DNA): TGTGCCAGCAGCTTACAAAGGGGAAACACTGAAGCTTTCTTT. It translates to CASSLQRGNTEAFF.

V is TRBV28 and J is TRBJ2-2; 7 nucleotides match TRBD2. The CDR3 totals 14 residues. With V trimmed by 6 bases and J by 3 bases, 4 bases remained unmatched. Germline values: CDR1 MDHEN, CDR2 SYDVKM. CDR3 sequence: CASRGGPDTGELFF. The CDR3 nucleotides read TGTGCCAGCAGGGGAGGGCCGGACACCGGGGAGCTGTTTTTT. The full variable domain, completed using reference TRBV28 and TRBJ2-2, is DVKVTQSSRYLVKRTGEKVFLECVQDMDHENMFWYRQDPGLGLRLIYFSYDVKMKEKGDIPEGYSVSREKKERFSLILESASTNQTSMYLCASRGGPDTGELFFGEGSRLTVL.

The rearrangement joins TRBV6-6 to TRBJ1-2; D uncertain. Germline values: CDR1 MNHNY, CDR2 SVGAGI (reference sequence). V lost 9 bases, J lost 6 bases, and 29 bases lay in between. The CDR3 sequence is 17 residues long. The CDR3 DNA reads TGTGCCAGTAGCCGAGCCGTCGGATCCCCGGGTGAGAATGGCTACACCTTC. It translates to CASSRAVGSPGENGYTF.

The J gene is TRBJ2-2, the V gene TRBV24-1; TRBD1 matches at 10 bases. The length of the CDR3 is 18 residues. The germline CDR1 and CDR2 sequences are KGHDR and SFDVKD. V trimming: 3 bases; J trimming: 4 bases; junction bases outside the gene matches: 10. In DNA, the CDR3 is TGTGCCACCAGTGATCCGACCCGACAGGGGGCGCTCACCGGGGAGCTGTTTTTT. Protein sequence: CATSDPTRQGALTGELFF.

CDR3 DNA: TGCAGTGCTGCAGGGGCCTCTACTGCTTTCTTT. Translated: CSAAGASTAFF. The genes are TRBV20-1 and TRBJ1-1, with D possibly matching TRBD1 (6 bases). Trimming took off 5 bases at V and 11 bases at J, with 15 bases between the two ends. From germline, CDR1 is DFQATT and CDR2 SNEGSKA (reference sequence). The CDR3 spans 11 residues.

The chain has TRBV18 and TRBJ2-7, with a weak D call TRBD2 (6 bases). Germline V gene sequence: CDR1 KGHSH, CDR2 LQKENI. Trimming stripped 6 bases from V and 2 bases from J, with 17 bases between. The CDR3 contains 15 residues. This chain's CDR3 is CASSRGTDFAYEQYF. The DNA for the CDR3 is TGTGCCAGCTCTCGAGGGACTGATTTTGCCTACGAGCAGTACTTC.

V usage is TRBV7-2 and J usage is TRBJ2-3, with D possibly TRBD1 on 6 matching bases. Germline V gene sequence: CDR1 SGHTA, CDR2 FQGNSA. Trimming left V 0 bases short and J 10 bases short, with 11 bases between. The CDR3 runs to 13 residues. DNA for the CDR3: TGTGCCAGCAGCTTAGCCTGGGACATGGCGCAGTATTTT. Amino acid sequence: CASSLAWDMAQYF.

The chain employs TRBV5-1 and TRBJ2-5; 11 bases agree with TRBD2. V gave up 0 bases and J gave up 3 bases; unmatched junction bases: 7. Germline-derived CDR1 and CDR2 are SGHRS and YFSETQ. The CDR3 is 17 amino acids. The CDR3 spells CASSLGLAGPLEETQYF. The CDR3 coding sequence is TGCGCCAGCAGCTTGGGACTAGCGGGACCCTTAGAAGAGACCCAGTACTTC.

V usage is TRBV5-4 and J usage is TRBJ1-1; unclear D gene. Trimming stripped 4 bases from V and 1 base from J, with 23 bases between. The length of the CDR3 is 18 residues. Germline CDR1 and CDR2: SGHNT and YYREEE (reference sequence). The CDR3 loop reads CASSRPGVAGVPNTEAFF. The CDR3 DNA sequence: TGTGCCAGCAGCCGACCGGGCGTCGCCGGGGTCCCGAACACTGAAGCTTTCTTT.

J is TRBJ1-5 and V is TRBV4-1; no firm D call. The CDR3 is 18 residues long. The V gene's germline CDR1 is MGHRA and CDR2 YSYEKL. Trimming removed 2 bases at V and 9 bases at J, with 26 bases between. DNA for the CDR3: TGCGCCAGCAGCCAATACCCCGGAGGAAACTTTTATATTTGGCCCCAGCATTTT. It codes for CASSQYPGGNFYIWPQHF.

The rearrangement uses TRBV5-5 and TRBJ1-1; 9 positions match TRBD1. CDR3 length: 16 amino acids. Germline V CDR1 and CDR2: SGHKS, YYEKEE (reference sequence). The J segment lost 6 bases and the V segment lost 1 base, leaving 10 bases of the junction unmatched. Written as DNA, the CDR3 is TGTGCCAGCAGCTTGACTTCCGGACAGGGGACTTCTGAAGCTTTCTTT. It is translated as CASSLTSGQGTSEAFF.

V is TRBV3-1 (or the pseudogene TRBV3-2) and J is TRBJ2-2, with TRBD2 as a possible D gene (5 bases). V was pared by 4 bases and J by 4 bases, with 13 bases between. Looked up from germline, CDR1 is LGHDT and CDR2 is YNNKEL (reference sequence). The CDR3 consists of 15 residues. The CDR3: CASSPPWGATGELFF. The CDR3 DNA is TGTGCCAGCAGCCCCCCGTGGGGAGCCACCGGGGAGCTGTTTTTT.

The chain joins TRBV6-4 to TRBJ2-3, with 12 nucleotides matching TRBD2. There are 15 residues in the CDR3. Germline CDR1 reads MRHNA; CDR2 reads SNTAGT. Trimming took 6 bases from V and 5 from J; bases not matched to a gene: 6. The CDR3, as DNA: TGTGCCAGCAGCAAGACACTAGCGGGAGGAGATACGCAGTATTTT. Its translation is CASSKTLAGGDTQYF.

The CDR3 region is CASSLDPGDYEQYF. CDR3 DNA: TGTGCCAGCAGCTTGGACCCCGGGGACTACGAGCAGTACTTC. The chain combines TRBV5-4 with TRBJ2-7, with D perhaps matching TRBD2 (5 bases). CDR1 SGHNT and CDR2 YYREEE come from the germline V gene (reference sequence). Trimming removed 0 bases at V and 3 bases at J, with 10 bases between. The CDR3 covers 14 residues.

The chain has TRBV29-1 and TRBJ2-1; 10 positions agree with TRBD2. The CDR3 runs to 13 residues. V lost 6 bases to trimming and J lost 6 bases; unmatched junction nucleotides: 5. Germline CDR1 and CDR2: SQVTM and ANQGSEA. CDR3 nucleotides: TGCAGCGTCTCTAGCGGGAGCCGCAATGAGCAGTTCTTC. This encodes CSVSSGSRNEQFF.

V and J are TRBV30 and TRBJ1-6, with D tentatively TRBD1 (6 bases). This CDR3 is 14 amino acids long. The V end was cut by 7 bases, the J end by 1 base, with 11 bases between. Germline V CDR1 and CDR2: GTSNPN, SVGIG (reference sequence). The CDR3 reads CAYSGVSYNSPLHF. CDR3 DNA sequence: TGTGCCTATTCAGGGGTGTCCTATAATTCACCCCTCCACTTT.

The chain has TRBV6-1 and TRBJ2-7, with no clear D. Looked up from germline, CDR1 is MNHNS and CDR2 is SASEGT. V shed 0 bases and J shed 2 bases, with 11 bases lying between them. The CDR3 has 15 amino acids. As DNA, the CDR3 is TGTGCCAGCAGTGAAGCTCTCTTTTTTACCTACGAGCAGTACTTC. Its protein product is CASSEALFFTYEQYF.

CDR3 nucleotides: TGCAGCGTTGAAGAGGTCAAGACAGCGATGATCTATGGCTACACCTTC. Translation gives CSVEEVKTAMIYGYTF. This chain uses TRBV29-1 with TRBJ1-2, with D possibly TRBD1 on 5 matching bases. This CDR3 has 16 amino acids. The germline CDR1 and CDR2 sequences are SQVTM and ANQGSEA. The V gene lost 0 bases and the J gene lost 4 bases, with 18 bases spanning the gap.

CDR3 residues: CASSLFGQVATNEKLFF. CDR3 nucleotides: TGCGCCAGCAGCCTTTTTGGACAGGTCGCAACTAATGAAAAACTGTTTTTT. V gene TRBV5-1 combines with J gene TRBJ1-4; 7 bases line up with TRBD1. In germline, CDR1 is SGHRS, CDR2 YFSETQ. The V gene end was trimmed by 4 bases and the J gene end by 0 bases; junction bases not matched to a gene: 9. The CDR3 covers 17 residues.

V and J are TRBV7-2 and TRBJ1-2; D might be TRBD1 (5 bases). This CDR3 has 15 amino acids. Germline CDR1 is SGHTA and CDR2 is FQGNSA. The ends were cut back, 2 bases at V and 2 bases at J, with 12 bases in the middle. As DNA, the CDR3 is TGTGCCAGCAGCTTATTTGCAGGGCCCAACTATGGCTACACCTTC. Its translation: CASSLFAGPNYGYTF.

The chain couples TRBV2 to TRBJ2-7; 10 nucleotides match TRBD2. Germline V CDR1 and CDR2: SNHLY, FYNNEI. This CDR3 comprises 16 residues. The ends lost 6 bases at V and 2 bases at J; junction bases unmatched: 10. CDR3 nucleotide sequence: TGTGCCAGCAGCAGAAAACTAGCGGGGCTTCCCTACGAGCAGTACTTC. It encodes CASSRKLAGLPYEQYF.

The table lists this clone with a few counts. The rearrangement joins TRBV6-5 to TRBJ2-5, with 7 nucleotides matching TRBD1. The trim removed 9 bases at V and 5 bases at J, leaving 9 bases unmatched. Germline V lookup: CDR1 MNHEY, CDR2 SVGAGI. This CDR3 has 13 amino acids. CDR3 nucleotides: TGTGCCAGGGAAGAGGGGGCGAGTGAGACCCAGTACTTC. Translating it yields CAREEGASETQYF.

The chain uses TRBV30 and TRBJ2-1; 8 positions agree with TRBD1. With V trimmed by 2 bases and J by 5 bases, 2 bases remained unmatched. The germline gives CDR1 GTSNPN, CDR2 SVGIG (reference sequence). There are 13 residues in the CDR3. DNA for the CDR3: TGTGCCTGGAGTCAGGACAGGGACAATGAGCAGTTCTTC. Its protein is CAWSQDRDNEQFF.

In DNA form, the CDR3 reads TGCGCCAGCAGTCAATTAGGGACAGGAAGGATAAGAAATCAGCCCCAGCATTTT. It translates to CASSQLGTGRIRNQPQHF. J is TRBJ1-5 and V is TRBV23-1; 8 bases match TRBD1. TRBV23-1 is an open reading frame whose function is uncertain. The CDR3 has 18 residues. J lost 4 bases, V lost 1 base, and 12 bases had no gene match.

This sequence joins TRBV7-2 and TRBJ2-2; maybe TRBD1 (5 bases). Looked up from germline, CDR1 is SGHTA and CDR2 is FQGNSA. With 4 bases removed from V and 2 bases from J, the gap between germline ends came to 11 bases. The CDR3 contains 15 residues. DNA of the CDR3: TGTGCCAGCAGCTCGTTGACAGTTAACACCGGGGAGCTGTTTTTT. It is translated as CASSSLTVNTGELFF.